This TCR beta chain emerged from a study of blood T cell repertoires in COVID-19. Study background: Nucleic acid was either cDNA or gDNA, and it came from T cells, B-cell-depleted T cells, or PBMCs.

This clone appeared a single time. Original handling: Researchers report that nucleated cell counts were estimated from reference gene primer amplification. Data came from immunoSEQ multiplex PCR; TCRdb stores just in-frame clones and leaves some out. V and J calls and clone size are given by that table; D and trimming were obtained from the DNA. The sample carries hundreds of thousands of clones, 88% recorded once. CDR3 length: 15 residues. CDR1 is SGDLS, CDR2 YYNGEE, per germline. The V end was cut by 3 bases, the J end by 1 base, with 14 bases between. The rearrangement joins TRBV9 to TRBJ2-7; D perhaps matches TRBD1 (6 bases). The TCR was taken from a human donor in a cohort sampled during active COVID-19. Material: peripheral blood. The CDR3, as DNA: TGTGCCAGCAGCGCGGGACAAGGCCTGTCCTACGAGCAGTACTTC. This sequence encodes CASSAGQGLSYEQYF.